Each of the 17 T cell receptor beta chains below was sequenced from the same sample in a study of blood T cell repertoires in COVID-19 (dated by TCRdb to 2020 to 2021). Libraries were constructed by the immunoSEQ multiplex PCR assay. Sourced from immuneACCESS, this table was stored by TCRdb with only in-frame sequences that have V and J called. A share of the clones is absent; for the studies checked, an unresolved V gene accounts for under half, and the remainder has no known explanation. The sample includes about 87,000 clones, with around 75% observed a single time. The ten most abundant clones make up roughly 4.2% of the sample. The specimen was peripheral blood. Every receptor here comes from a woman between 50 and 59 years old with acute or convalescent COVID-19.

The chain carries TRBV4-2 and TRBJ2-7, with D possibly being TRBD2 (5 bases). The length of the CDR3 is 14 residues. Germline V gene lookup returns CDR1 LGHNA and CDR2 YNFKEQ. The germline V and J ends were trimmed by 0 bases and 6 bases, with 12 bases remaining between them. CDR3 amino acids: CASSQDPLAGEQYF. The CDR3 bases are TGTGCCAGCAGCCAAGATCCCTTGGCGGGCGAGCAGTACTTC.

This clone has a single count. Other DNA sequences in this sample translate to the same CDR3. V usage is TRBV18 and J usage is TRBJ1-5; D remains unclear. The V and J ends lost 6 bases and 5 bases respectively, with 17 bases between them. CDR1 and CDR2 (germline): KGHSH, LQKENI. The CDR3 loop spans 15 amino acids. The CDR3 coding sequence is TGTGCCAGCTCGCCTGGCAGATCAAACCATCAGCCCCAGCATTTT. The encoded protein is CASSPGRSNHQPQHF. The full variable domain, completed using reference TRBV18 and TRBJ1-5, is NAGVMQNPRHLVRRRGQEARLRCSPMKGHSHVYWYRQLPEEGLKFMVYLQKENIIDESGMPKERFSAEFPKEGPSILRIQQVVRGDSAAYFCASSPGRSNHQPQHFGDGTRLSIL.

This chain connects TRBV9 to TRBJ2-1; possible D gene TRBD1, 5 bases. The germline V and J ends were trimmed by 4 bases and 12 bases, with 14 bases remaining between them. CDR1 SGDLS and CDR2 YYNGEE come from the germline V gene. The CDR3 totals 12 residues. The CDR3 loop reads CASSPQGDRQFF. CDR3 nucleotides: TGTGCCAGCAGCCCTCAGGGCGATAGGCAGTTCTTC.

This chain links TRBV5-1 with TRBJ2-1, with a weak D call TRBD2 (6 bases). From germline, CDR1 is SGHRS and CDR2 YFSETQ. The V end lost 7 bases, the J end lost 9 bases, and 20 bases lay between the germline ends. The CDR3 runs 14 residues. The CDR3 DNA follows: TGCGCCAGCGCCCGGGTGGCGGAGGGGAGTGAGCAGTTCTTC. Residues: CASARVAEGSEQFF.

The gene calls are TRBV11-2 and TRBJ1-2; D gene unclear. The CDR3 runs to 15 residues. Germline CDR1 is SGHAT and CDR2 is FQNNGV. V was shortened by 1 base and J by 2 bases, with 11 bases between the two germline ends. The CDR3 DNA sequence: TGTGCCAGCAGCTTAGTCGCCGAGGGAAACTATGGCTACACCTTC. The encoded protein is CASSLVAEGNYGYTF.

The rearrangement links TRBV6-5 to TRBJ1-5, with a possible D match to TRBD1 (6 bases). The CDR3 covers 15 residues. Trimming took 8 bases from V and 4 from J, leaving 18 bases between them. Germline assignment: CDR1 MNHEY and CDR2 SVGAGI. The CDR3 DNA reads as TGTGCCAGCCAACTGACAGGTCTAGGGAATCAGCCCCAGCATTTT. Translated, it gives CASQLTGLGNQPQHF.

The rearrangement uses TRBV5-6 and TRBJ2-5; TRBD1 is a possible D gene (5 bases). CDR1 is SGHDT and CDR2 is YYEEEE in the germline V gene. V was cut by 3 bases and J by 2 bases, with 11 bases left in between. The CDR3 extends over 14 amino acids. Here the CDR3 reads CASSSQVLQETQYF. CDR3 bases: TGTGCCAGCAGCTCACAGGTCTTACAAGAGACCCAGTACTTC.

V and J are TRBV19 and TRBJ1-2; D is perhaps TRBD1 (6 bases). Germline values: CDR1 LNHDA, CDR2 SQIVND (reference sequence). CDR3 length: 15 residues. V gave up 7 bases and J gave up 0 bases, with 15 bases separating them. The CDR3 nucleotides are TGTGCCAGTACTACAGGGCTTTCCTCTAACTATGGCTACACCTTC. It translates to CASTTGLSSNYGYTF.

In nucleotides, the CDR3 is TGTGCCAGCAGCTTAGGGGGACAGCTCCAAGAGACCCAGTACTTC. This codes for CASSLGGQLQETQYF. The V gene is TRBV11-2, the J gene TRBJ2-5; 7 positions agree with TRBD1. V was pared by 1 base and J by 1 base, with 3 bases of the junction left unmatched. Germline CDR1 reads SGHAT; CDR2 reads FQNNGV. The CDR3 loop spans 15 amino acids.

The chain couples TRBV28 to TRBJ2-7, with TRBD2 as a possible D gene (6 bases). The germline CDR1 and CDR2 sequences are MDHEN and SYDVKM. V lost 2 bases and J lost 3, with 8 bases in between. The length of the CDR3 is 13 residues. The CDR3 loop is CASSLIGGYEQYF. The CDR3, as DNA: TGTGCCAGCAGTTTAATCGGGGGCTACGAGCAGTACTTC.

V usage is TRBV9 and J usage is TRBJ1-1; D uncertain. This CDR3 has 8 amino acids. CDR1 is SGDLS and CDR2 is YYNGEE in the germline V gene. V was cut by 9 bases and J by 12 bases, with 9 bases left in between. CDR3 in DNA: TGTGCCACCTACTCAACTTTCTTT. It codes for CATYSTFF.

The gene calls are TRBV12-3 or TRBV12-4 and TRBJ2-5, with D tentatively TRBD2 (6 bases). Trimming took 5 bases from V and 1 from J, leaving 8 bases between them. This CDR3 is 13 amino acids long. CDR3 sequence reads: CASSPGLQETQYF. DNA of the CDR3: TGTGCCAGCAGTCCGGGACTCCAAGAGACCCAGTACTTC.

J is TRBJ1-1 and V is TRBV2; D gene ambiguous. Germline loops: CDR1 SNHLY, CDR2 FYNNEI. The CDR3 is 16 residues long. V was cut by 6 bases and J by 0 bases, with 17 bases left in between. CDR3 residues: CASRGLISGLNTEAFF. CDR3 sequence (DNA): TGTGCCAGCAGAGGACTGATATCGGGATTGAACACTGAAGCTTTCTTT.

The CDR3 protein is CASSAGQGGYEQYF. The CDR3 region has the DNA TGTGCCAGCAGCGCGGGACAGGGGGGGTACGAGCAGTACTTC. The chain couples TRBV9 to TRBJ2-7; 11 positions agree with TRBD1. CDR1 is SGDLS, CDR2 YYNGEE, per germline. The CDR3 runs 14 residues. Unmatched junction bases numbered 3, after V lost 3 bases and J lost 4 bases.

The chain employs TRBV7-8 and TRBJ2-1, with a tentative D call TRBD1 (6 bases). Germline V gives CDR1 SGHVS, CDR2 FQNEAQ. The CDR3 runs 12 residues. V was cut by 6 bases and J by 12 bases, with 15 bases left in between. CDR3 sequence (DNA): TGTGCCAGCAGGCAAACAGGGTCAGTGCAGTTCTTC. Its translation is CASRQTGSVQFF.

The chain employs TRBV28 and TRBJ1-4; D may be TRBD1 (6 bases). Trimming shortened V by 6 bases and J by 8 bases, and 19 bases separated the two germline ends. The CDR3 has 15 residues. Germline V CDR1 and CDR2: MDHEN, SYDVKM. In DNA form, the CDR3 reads TGTGCCAGCAGCCAGGCGGGGGGCGGTGGAGAAAAACTGTTTTTT. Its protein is CASSQAGGGGEKLFF.

CDR3 DNA: TGTGCCACCAGCAGAGATCCGAAGTGGAGTGAAAAACTGTTTTTT. Amino acids: CATSRDPKWSEKLFF. The V and J genes are TRBV15 and TRBJ1-4; unclear D gene. Trimming shortened V by 0 bases and J by 7 bases, and 12 bases separated the two germline ends. This CDR3 is 15 amino acids long. From germline, CDR1 is LNHNV and CDR2 YYDKDF (reference sequence). The full variable domain, its missing parts supplied by reference TRBV15 and TRBJ1-4, is DAMVIQNPRYQVTQFGKPVTLSCSQTLNHNVMYWYQQKSSQAPKLLFHYYDKDFNNEADTPDNFQSRRPNTSFCFLDIRSPGLGDTAMYLCATSRDPKWSEKLFFGSGTQLSVL.